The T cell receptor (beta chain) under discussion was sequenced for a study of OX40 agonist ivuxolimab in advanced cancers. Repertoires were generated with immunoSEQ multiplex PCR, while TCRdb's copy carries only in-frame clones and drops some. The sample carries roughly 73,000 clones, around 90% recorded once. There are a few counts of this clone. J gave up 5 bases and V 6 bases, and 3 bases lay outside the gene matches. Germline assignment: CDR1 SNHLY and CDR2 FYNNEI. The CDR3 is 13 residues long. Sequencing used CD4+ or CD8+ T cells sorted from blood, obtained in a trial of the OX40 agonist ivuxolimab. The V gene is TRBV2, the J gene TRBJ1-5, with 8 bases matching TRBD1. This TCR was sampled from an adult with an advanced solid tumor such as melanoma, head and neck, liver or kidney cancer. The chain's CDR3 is CASRMTGDQPQHF. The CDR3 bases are TGTGCCAGCAGAATGACAGGGGATCAGCCCCAGCATTTT.